The rows below give T cell receptor beta chains drawn from one sample of a study of cytomegalovirus exposure and HLA in healthy donors. TCRdb's copy holds only in-frame clones and misses some; the assay was immunoSEQ multiplex PCR. In the table there are fewer than 200,000 clones, approximately 81% of which are singletons. The sequenced sample was PBMCs. Receptors originate from a woman under 30 in good health and CMV-seronegative. CDR3s leave out the opening cysteine and the closing phenylalanine or tryptophan. Fields, in order: V gene, J gene, clone size, CDR3 protein. Size is stated for part of the rows, as once, few or many counts, or as a class when the clone is expanded.

V: TRBV7-3
J: TRBJ2-1
size: once
CDR3: ASSSPGIYNEQF

V: TRBV28
J: TRBJ2-2
size: -
CDR3: ASRKRERTGELF

V: TRBV5-1
J: TRBJ2-1
size: -
CDR3: ASGNDNEQF

V: TRBV7-3
J: TRBJ2-7
size: -
CDR3: ASSLSGSGYEQY

V: TRBV5-1
J: TRBJ2-1
size: -
CDR3: ASSTGTSARYNEQF

V: TRBV7-9
J: TRBJ2-5
size: -
CDR3: ASSARDSGYETQY

V: TRBV27
J: TRBJ2-7
size: -
CDR3: ASSDGTARSYEQY

V: TRBV2
J: TRBJ2-4
size: -
CDR3: ASSNRGGKNIQY

V: TRBV7-8
J: TRBJ1-2
size: -
CDR3: ASSLDRGYT

V: TRBV7-9
J: TRBJ2-7
size: -
CDR3: ASSSNYGLAGTSYEQY

V: TRBV7-2
J: TRBJ2-7
size: -
CDR3: ASSLGLSGQY

V: TRBV28
J: TRBJ2-2
size: few
CDR3: ATTGTANTGELF

V: TRBV4-3
J: TRBJ2-2
size: -
CDR3: ASSQAGFGTLGGELF

V: TRBV5-1
J: TRBJ2-3
size: few
CDR3: ASSLNQGTDTQY

V: TRBV28
J: TRBJ2-1
size: -
CDR3: ASSLWGLDYNEQF

V: TRBV5-1
J: TRBJ2-7
size: -
CDR3: ASSKGDTYEQY

V: TRBV6-1
J: TRBJ2-5
size: -
CDR3: ASSDLGEETQY

V: TRBV5-6
J: TRBJ2-5
size: -
CDR3: ASSLSGETQY

V: TRBV29-1
J: TRBJ2-7
size: -
CDR3: SAATRLAPEQY

V: TRBV7-6
J: TRBJ1-1
size: -
CDR3: ASTLTFVNTEAF

V: TRBV28
J: TRBJ2-4
size: -
CDR3: ASSLRRGLRNIQY

V: TRBV29-1
J: TRBJ1-5
size: -
CDR3: SVVEVRGRVRSQH